The 14 T cell receptor beta chains below all came from one sample that was sequenced in a study of PD-1 blockade in classical Hodgkin lymphoma (dated by TCRdb to 2020 to 2022). The library was built by means of the immunoSEQ multiplex PCR assay. TCRdb limited this immuneACCESS table to in-frame rearrangements with V and J called. A share of clones is missing; checked studies link under half to unresolved V genes, and the rest is unexplained. This sample is represented by 70,000 or so clones; roughly 93% of them were singletons. The ten largest clonotypes hold about 2.5% of the sample. What the time point label conveys for this sample: newly diagnosed, previously untreated cHL patient sample. Sequencing was carried out using peripheral blood mononuclear cells (PBMCs). The receptors originated from a human donor with classical Hodgkin lymphoma.

The rearrangement links TRBV7-2 to TRBJ2-7, with D possibly matching TRBD2 (6 bases). The CDR3 sequence is 16 residues long. V gave up 5 bases and J gave up 3 bases, with 20 bases separating them. Germline-derived CDR1 and CDR2 are SGHTA and FQGNSA. The CDR3 DNA sequence: TGTGCCAGCAGCCCCCCGAATTTTCTAGCGAGCTACGAGCAGTACTTC. This encodes CASSPPNFLASYEQYF.

The chain recombines TRBV6-5 with TRBJ1-2; tentatively, D is TRBD1 (6 bases). Germline V gene lookup returns CDR1 MNHEY and CDR2 SVGAGI. The CDR3 spans 13 residues. The V end was cut by 6 bases, the J end by 4 bases, with 12 bases between. The CDR3 sequence: CASRGDTSYGYTF. In DNA, the CDR3 is TGTGCCAGCAGGGGGGACACAAGCTATGGCTACACCTTC.

This chain uses TRBV23-1 with TRBJ1-1; tentatively, D is TRBD1 (6 bases). TRBV23-1 is marked as an open reading frame, function uncertain. V shed 2 bases and J shed 1 base, with 14 bases lying between them. The CDR3 loop spans 16 amino acids. The CDR3 sequence is CASSQNRGRKNTEAFF. In DNA form, the CDR3 reads TGCGCCAGCAGTCAAAACCGGGGGCGAAAGAACACTGAAGCTTTCTTT.

The chain links TRBV7-9 to TRBJ1-5, with D perhaps TRBD1 (5 bases). Germline assignment: CDR1 SEHNR and CDR2 FQNEAQ (reference sequence). The CDR3 has 17 residues. V shed 4 bases and J shed 2 bases, with 18 bases lying between them. CDR3: CASSSDDAGIGNQPQHF. CDR3 bases: TGTGCCAGCAGCTCAGACGACGCAGGGATCGGCAATCAGCCCCAGCATTTT.

In this sample, this clone turned up once. The CDR3 DNA sequence: TGCGCCTCCAGGGTTAGGGGGACTGAAGCTTTCTTT. This translates into CASRVRGTEAFF. V is TRBV10-2 and J is TRBJ1-1, with D tentatively TRBD1 (6 bases). V was trimmed by 11 bases and J by 5 bases, leaving 15 bases between them. Germline CDR1 WSHSY, CDR2 SAAADI. The CDR3 totals 12 residues.

The rearrangement joins TRBV19 to TRBJ1-5, with 7 nucleotides matching TRBD1. Per the germline V gene, CDR1 is LNHDA and CDR2 is SQIVND (reference sequence). Unmatched junction bases numbered 4, after V lost 0 bases and J lost 5 bases. The CDR3 has 15 amino acids. For the CDR3, the DNA is TGTGCCAGTAGTATAGACCCAGGGGGGGATCAGCCCCAGCATTTT. Protein product: CASSIDPGGDQPQHF.

The chain has TRBV28 and TRBJ1-1; 9 nucleotides align to TRBD1. Germline CDR1 is MDHEN and CDR2 is SYDVKM. With 3 bases clipped from V and 6 bases from J, the junction kept 5 bases outside the gene matches. The CDR3 has 14 residues. The CDR3 sequence is CASSLSRDRAEAFF. The CDR3 coding sequence is TGTGCCAGCAGTTTGTCCCGGGACAGGGCTGAAGCTTTCTTT.

This chain links TRBV27 with TRBJ1-2, with D perhaps TRBD1 (5 bases). This CDR3 region has 14 residues. V lost 6 bases and J 5 bases, leaving 16 bases between the germline ends. The V gene's germline CDR1 is MNHEY and CDR2 SMNVEV (reference sequence). CDR3 nucleotides: TGTGCCAGCAGCTTTAGGGGTCTTGAGTATGGCTACACCTTC. Translating gives CASSFRGLEYGYTF.

The chain carries TRBV5-1 and TRBJ2-3, with 11 positions matching TRBD2. CDR3 size: 16 residues. Germline V gives CDR1 SGHRS, CDR2 YFSETQ. V shed 4 bases, J shed 0 bases, and the junction held 4 bases outside the gene matches. The CDR3 region is CASSPLAGVSTDTQYF. The CDR3 region has the DNA TGCGCCAGCAGCCCACTAGCGGGGGTCAGCACAGATACGCAGTATTTT.

This rearrangement joins TRBV7-9 to TRBJ1-1, with D perhaps TRBD1 (5 bases). The germline V gene encodes CDR1 SEHNR and CDR2 FQNEAQ (reference sequence). The germline V and J ends were trimmed by 5 bases and 9 bases, with 22 bases remaining between them. The CDR3 is made up of 15 amino acids. This chain's CDR3 is CASSPEGPKSTKAFF. The CDR3 nucleotides are TGTGCCAGCAGCCCAGAGGGGCCCAAGTCGACAAAAGCTTTCTTT. Variable domain in full (rest from reference TRBV7-9 and TRBJ1-1): DTGVSQNPRHKITKRGQNVTFRCDPISEHNRLYWYRQTLGQGPEFLTYFQNEAQLEKSRLLSDRFSAERPKGSFSTLEIQRTEQGDSAMYLCASSPEGPKSTKAFFGQGTRLTVV.

The chain has TRBV5-7 and TRBJ2-3, with D possibly called TRBD1 or TRBD2 (5 bases each). TRBV5-7 is an ORF; its function is uncertain. The CDR3 contains 15 residues. The V and J ends lost 1 base and 2 bases respectively, with 11 bases between them. CDR3 DNA sequence: TGTGCCAGCAGCTTGTGGGGGTTTCCCACAGATACGCAGTATTTT. Translating it yields CASSLWGFPTDTQYF.

V is TRBV7-9 and J is TRBJ1-1; D is unresolved. With 5 bases removed from V and 2 bases from J, the gap between germline ends came to 12 bases. Germline V gene lookup returns CDR1 SEHNR and CDR2 FQNEAQ (reference sequence). This CDR3 has 14 amino acids. This CDR3 is CASSPQRENTEAFF. The CDR3 DNA follows: TGTGCCAGCAGCCCTCAGAGAGAAAACACTGAAGCTTTCTTT. Based on the CDR3 plus reference TRBV7-9 and TRBJ1-1, the full variable domain is DTGVSQNPRHKITKRGQNVTFRCDPISEHNRLYWYRQTLGQGPEFLTYFQNEAQLEKSRLLSDRFSAERPKGSFSTLEIQRTEQGDSAMYLCASSPQRENTEAFFGQGTRLTVV.

The V call is TRBV6-6, the J call TRBJ2-1; 12 positions agree with TRBD2. V was clipped by 4 bases and J by 7 bases; unmatched bases: 8. The CDR3 extends over 16 amino acids. Germline V gene data show CDR1 as MNHNY and CDR2 as SVGAGI (reference sequence). The CDR3 bases are TGTGCCAGCAGTTGGACTAGCGGGACCCTTCGGAATGAGCAGTTCTTC. Its protein product is CASSWTSGTLRNEQFF.

The chain joins TRBV19 to TRBJ1-5; D is unclear. This CDR3 contains 15 residues. The V end lost 6 bases, the J end lost 3 bases, and 15 bases lay between the germline ends. Germline CDR1 is LNHDA and CDR2 is SQIVND (reference sequence). CDR3 sequence reads: CASRNQDWPNQPQHF. CDR3 nucleotide sequence: TGTGCCAGTAGAAATCAGGATTGGCCCAATCAGCCCCAGCATTTT. The complete variable domain, with remaining parts taken from reference TRBV19 and TRBJ1-5, reads DGGITQSPKYLFRKEGQNVTLSCEQNLNHDAMYWYRQDPGQGLRLIYYSQIVNDFQKGDIAEGYSVSREKKESFPLTVTSAQKNPTAFYLCASRNQDWPNQPQHFGDGTRLSIL.